A single sample gave rise to the 19 T cell receptor beta chains below, sequenced in a study of blood T cells in healthy people across ages. The authors ran a second PCR of roughly 6 to 12 cycles using a sample-barcoded 5' primer and a J-beta primer mix. MiXCR, run by TCRdb on the 5' RACE reads, gives a single entry per CDR3 protein. The sample carries roughly 1.7 million distinct CDR3 sequences, around 35% recorded once. The sequencing sample was made of blood. The receptors here all came from a woman in her thirties in good health.

This clonotype has a handful of counts. The chain couples TRBV28 to TRBJ2-4, with 7 positions matching TRBD2. The CDR3 is 12 residues long. V lost 4 bases and J lost 13; bases outside the gene matches: 7. Germline CDR1 and CDR2: MDHEN and SYDVKM. CDR3 region: CASSYPRAGQYF. CDR3 nucleotides: TGTGCCAGCAGTTACCCCCGAGCGGGGCAGTACTTC.

This sequence joins TRBV4-1 and TRBJ2-5; D is unclear. With 3 bases removed from V and 5 bases from J, the gap between germline ends came to 16 bases. Germline V CDR1 and CDR2: MGHRA, YSYEKL. There are 15 residues in the CDR3. CDR3 residues: CASSQAHSSGETQYF. In nucleotides, the CDR3 is TGCGCCAGCAGCCAGGCCCATAGCAGTGGGGAGACCCAGTACTTC.

This clonotype was seen a handful of times. This chain connects TRBV13 to TRBJ2-5; unclear D gene. This CDR3 is 16 amino acids long. Trimming shortened V by 2 bases and J by 4 bases, and 17 bases separated the two germline ends. The germline V gene encodes CDR1 PRHDT and CDR2 FYEKMQ (reference sequence). The CDR3 protein is CASSLRSAHGPETQYF. The CDR3 coding sequence is TGTGCCAGCAGCTTAAGGTCAGCCCACGGACCAGAGACCCAGTACTTC.

This clonotype has just a few counts. The chain links TRBV30 to TRBJ2-5; unclear D gene. Trimming took off 4 bases at V and 2 bases at J, with 8 bases between the two ends. Germline CDR1 and CDR2: GTSNPN and SVGIG (reference sequence). The CDR3 has 12 residues. CDR3 in amino acids: CAWTNLQETQYF. The CDR3 DNA sequence: TGTGCCTGGACCAACCTACAAGAGACCCAGTACTTC.

V is TRBV30 and J is TRBJ1-1; D is undetermined. CDR3 length equals 11 residues. The germline V gene encodes CDR1 GTSNPN and CDR2 SVGIG (reference sequence). V lost 7 bases to trimming and J lost 4 bases, with 10 bases between them. As DNA, the CDR3 is TGTGCCTCCGAAAAGGGCACTGAAGCTTTCTTT. Its protein is CASEKGTEAFF.

This clonotype was observed a few times. V is TRBV4-1 and J is TRBJ2-3; 9 positions match TRBD2. The CDR3 length is 18 residues. V trimming: 4 bases; J trimming: 1 base; junction bases outside the gene matches: 12. CDR1 is MGHRA and CDR2 is YSYEKL in the germline V gene. The CDR3 DNA is TGCGCCAGCAGCCGACTACCCCCTAGCGGGGAGGGCACAGATACGCAGTATTTT. As protein: CASSRLPPSGEGTDTQYF.

This chain links TRBV2 with TRBJ2-3, with 15 positions matching TRBD2. Germline loops: CDR1 SNHLY, CDR2 FYNNEI. Trimming took 6 bases from V and 2 from J; bases not matched to a gene: 18. The CDR3 has 21 residues. The CDR3 protein is CASSPSSRGLAGGPTTDTQYF. The CDR3 coding sequence is TGTGCCAGCAGCCCATCCAGCCGAGGACTAGCGGGGGGGCCGACCACAGATACGCAGTATTTT.

Only a few counts were recorded for this clonotype. This CDR3 reads CASSHARRQLNTGELFF. The CDR3 bases are TGCGCCAGCAGCCATGCCAGAAGGCAGTTGAACACCGGGGAGCTGTTTTTT. The chain employs TRBV4-1 and TRBJ2-2; no definite D call. With 3 bases removed from V and 1 base from J, the gap between germline ends came to 15 bases. Germline V gene data show CDR1 as MGHRA and CDR2 as YSYEKL. The CDR3 sequence is 17 residues long.

The rearrangement uses TRBV5-1 and TRBJ1-6, with 7 positions matching TRBD1. The J segment lost 8 bases and the V segment lost 3 bases, leaving 5 bases of the junction unmatched. CDR3 size: 14 residues. Germline assignment: CDR1 SGHRS and CDR2 YFSETQ. The chain's CDR3 is CASSSGQLDSPLHF. The CDR3 DNA is TGCGCCAGCAGCTCGGGACAGCTAGATTCACCCCTCCACTTT.

This clonotype was seen more than once but under ten times. The rearrangement uses TRBV6-1 and TRBJ1-1; D is possibly TRBD1 (6 bases). Trimming took off 5 bases at V and 7 bases at J, with 11 bases between the two ends. The CDR3 is 12 amino acids. Germline-derived CDR1 and CDR2 are MNHNS and SASEGT. CDR3 coding DNA: TGTGCCAGCAGTAGAAAACAGGGTGAAGCTTTCTTT. Protein sequence: CASSRKQGEAFF.

The CDR3 region has the DNA TGTGCCAGCAGCCAAGAAGGTAGGGAGGGTCAGCCCCAGCATTTT. It translates to CASSQEGREGQPQHF. The gene calls are TRBV3-1 and TRBJ1-5; no firm D call. CDR3 length: 15 amino acids. The V gene lost 0 bases and the J gene lost 6 bases, with 12 bases spanning the gap. Germline loops: CDR1 LGHDT, CDR2 YNNKEL (reference sequence).

The genes are TRBV20-1 and TRBJ1-5; D is undetermined. In germline, CDR1 is DFQATT, CDR2 SNEGSKA (reference sequence). The CDR3 runs to 13 residues. V was trimmed by 4 bases and J by 6 bases, leaving 13 bases between them. The DNA for the CDR3 is TGCAGTGCTAAGGGAACAATAGGTCAGCCCCAGCATTTT. Amino acid sequence: CSAKGTIGQPQHF.

This clonotype came up a few times. The rearrangement links TRBV3-1 to TRBJ2-1, with D possibly being TRBD1 (6 bases). Germline values: CDR1 LGHDT, CDR2 YNNKEL (reference sequence). The V gene lost 3 bases and the J gene lost 9 bases, with 9 bases spanning the gap. CDR3 size: 12 residues. CDR3 DNA sequence: TGTGCCAGCAGCCACACAGGGCCTGAGCAGTTCTTC. Its protein product is CASSHTGPEQFF.

A note on this clonotype: A junction end diverges from the germline sequence, so it may reflect a read error. This chain links TRBV5-1 with TRBJ2-3; TRBD2 agrees at 8 bases. CDR1 is SGHRS, CDR2 YFSETQ, per germline. The CDR3 extends over 15 amino acids. The CDR3 spells CASSPAGARTDTQYF. As DNA, the CDR3 is TGCGCTAGCAGCCCAGCGGGGGCGCGCACAGATACGCAGTATTTT. Based on the CDR3 plus reference TRBV5-1 and TRBJ2-3, the full variable domain is KAGVTQTPRYLIKTRGQQVTLSCSPISGHRSVSWYQQTPGQGLQFLFEYFSETQRNKGNFPGRFSGRQFSNSRSEMNVSTLELGDSALYLCASSPAGARTDTQYFGPGTRLTVL.

The gene calls are TRBV20-1 and TRBJ2-1, with 8 bases matching TRBD2. Trimming cost V 0 bases and J 7 bases; bases outside gene matches: 8. Germline CDR1 reads DFQATT; CDR2 reads SNEGSKA (reference sequence). The CDR3 runs to 15 residues. The CDR3 is CSAREPASGRNEQFF. The CDR3 DNA sequence: TGCAGTGCTAGAGAACCGGCCAGCGGGAGAAATGAGCAGTTCTTC.

This chain uses TRBV7-9 with TRBJ1-5; D is undetermined. Trimming pared 5 bases from V and 3 bases from J, leaving 11 bases between. Germline CDR1 and CDR2: SEHNR and FQNEAQ (reference sequence). The CDR3 sequence is 14 residues long. The CDR3 reads CASSHGGYNQPQHF. CDR3 sequence (DNA): TGTGCCAGCAGCCATGGAGGGTACAATCAGCCCCAGCATTTT.

The chain has TRBV12-3 or TRBV12-4 and TRBJ2-3; TRBD2 might be the D (6 bases). The CDR3 is 14 amino acids. V lost 8 bases, J lost 7 bases, and 19 bases lay in between. The CDR3 nucleotides are TGTGCCAGCTTCTTTAGAGGGAGGCCCAATACGCAGTATTTT. Its translation: CASFFRGRPNTQYF.

As for this clonotype: It may be a read error: a sequence one base away is much more abundant. V usage is TRBV28 and J usage is TRBJ2-1, with D possibly matching TRBD1 (6 bases). CDR3 size: 13 residues. The V gene lost 8 bases and the J gene lost 8 bases, with 16 bases spanning the gap. The germline CDR1 and CDR2 sequences are MDHEN and SYDVKM. The CDR3 sequence is CASGQGRVDEQFF. CDR3 DNA: TGTGCCAGCGGCCAGGGGCGCGTAGATGAGCAGTTCTTC.

The rearrangement links TRBV6-1 to TRBJ2-7; D uncertain. CDR1 is MNHNS and CDR2 is SASEGT in the germline V gene. Deletions cut 4 bases from V and 3 bases from J, with 10 bases between. The CDR3 is 13 amino acids. The CDR3 spells CASSVSGDYEQYF. In DNA, the CDR3 is TGTGCCAGCAGTGTGTCTGGGGACTACGAGCAGTACTTC.